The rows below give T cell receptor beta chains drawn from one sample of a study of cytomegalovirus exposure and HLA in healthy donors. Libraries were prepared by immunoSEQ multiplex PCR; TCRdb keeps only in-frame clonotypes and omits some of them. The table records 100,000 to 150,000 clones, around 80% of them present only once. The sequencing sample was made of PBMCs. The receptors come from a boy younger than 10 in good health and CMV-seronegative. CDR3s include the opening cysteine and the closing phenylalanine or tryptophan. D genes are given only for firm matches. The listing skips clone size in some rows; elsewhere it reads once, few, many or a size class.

cdr3_nt: TGCAGCGCAGTGACTACCGGAAGGTCGCAGTATTTT
cdr3_aa: CSAVTTGRSQYF
clone_size: .
j_call: TRBJ2-3
cdr3_length: 12
v_call: TRBV29-1
d_call: .

cdr3_nt: TGTGCCAGCAGTTTAGGGGGGGCGAACACTGAAGCTTTCTTT
cdr3_aa: CASSLGGANTEAFF
clone_size: .
j_call: TRBJ1-1
cdr3_length: 14
v_call: TRBV27
d_call: .

cdr3_nt: TGTGCCAGCAGTTATAGGTACAGGGACTATGGCTACACCTTC
cdr3_aa: CASSYRYRDYGYTF
clone_size: once
j_call: TRBJ1-2
cdr3_length: 14
v_call: TRBV6-5
d_call: .

cdr3_nt: TGTGCCAGCAGCGTGACAGGGGCGGGTGAAAAACTGTTTTTT
cdr3_aa: CASSVTGAGEKLFF
clone_size: few
j_call: TRBJ1-4
cdr3_length: 14
v_call: TRBV7-9
d_call: TRBD1

cdr3_nt: TGTGCCATCAGTGAGACAGGGGGTGATGGGAAACTGTTTTTT
cdr3_aa: CAISETGGDGKLFF
clone_size: .
j_call: TRBJ1-4
cdr3_length: 14
v_call: TRBV10-3
d_call: TRBD1

cdr3_nt: TGTGCCAGCTCACCCTCGGACAGGGAACTGTTTTTT
cdr3_aa: CASSPSDRELFF
clone_size: .
j_call: TRBJ1-4
cdr3_length: 12
v_call: TRBV18
d_call: TRBD1

cdr3_nt: TGTGCCAGCAAACCGGGGGGCAGTTACCACACTGAAGCTTTCTTT
cdr3_aa: CASKPGGSYHTEAFF
clone_size: .
j_call: TRBJ1-1
cdr3_length: 15
v_call: TRBV2
d_call: .

cdr3_nt: TGTGCCAGTAGTACGGGAGCGGGGGGCTACACCTTC
cdr3_aa: CASSTGAGGYTF
clone_size: .
j_call: TRBJ1-2
cdr3_length: 12
v_call: TRBV19
d_call: .

cdr3_nt: TGTGCTAGTGGTTTGATCAGTACGCAGTATTTT
cdr3_aa: CASGLISTQYF
clone_size: .
j_call: TRBJ2-3
cdr3_length: 11
v_call: TRBV12-5
d_call: .

cdr3_nt: TGCGCCAGCAGTCAGGGACAGGAGAGCTCCTACGAGCAGTACTTC
cdr3_aa: CASSQGQESSYEQYF
clone_size: .
j_call: TRBJ2-7
cdr3_length: 15
v_call: TRBV23-1
d_call: TRBD1

cdr3_nt: TGTGCCAGCTCACCCTATAAAGGAAACACCATATATTTT
cdr3_aa: CASSPYKGNTIYF
clone_size: .
j_call: TRBJ1-3
cdr3_length: 13
v_call: TRBV18
d_call: .

cdr3_nt: TGTGCCAGCACTGGGACAGGGGGCGAAGAGACCCAGTACTTC
cdr3_aa: CASTGTGGEETQYF
clone_size: .
j_call: TRBJ2-5
cdr3_length: 14
v_call: TRBV6-5
d_call: TRBD1

cdr3_nt: TGCGCCAGCAGCCACCTGACGGGACAGGGCGGGGAGACCCAGTACTTC
cdr3_aa: CASSHLTGQGGETQYF
clone_size: .
j_call: TRBJ2-5
cdr3_length: 16
v_call: TRBV4-1
d_call: TRBD1

cdr3_nt: TGTGCCAGCAGTGGTGACTCGACAGCCCCCTACGAGCAGTACTTC
cdr3_aa: CASSGDSTAPYEQYF
clone_size: .
j_call: TRBJ2-7
cdr3_length: 15
v_call: TRBV6-1
d_call: .

cdr3_nt: TGTGCCAGCAGCCAACCGGGACAGGGTGTTTCTGGAAACACCATATATTTT
cdr3_aa: CASSQPGQGVSGNTIYF
clone_size: .
j_call: TRBJ1-3
cdr3_length: 17
v_call: TRBV7-9
d_call: TRBD1

cdr3_nt: TGTGCCAGCAGTGAACTCAGGGCAGGCTACACCTTC
cdr3_aa: CASSELRAGYTF
clone_size: few
j_call: TRBJ1-2
cdr3_length: 12
v_call: TRBV25-1
d_call: .

cdr3_nt: TGTGCCAGCAGCGTAGTGCCCGGGACAGGTCCGAACTATGGCTACACCTTC
cdr3_aa: CASSVVPGTGPNYGYTF
clone_size: .
j_call: TRBJ1-2
cdr3_length: 17
v_call: TRBV9
d_call: TRBD1